This TCR beta chain was documented in a study of regulatory T cells in long-lasting Graves disease. Time point: newly diagnosed GD, antithyroid drugs for less than 3 months. RNA extracted from PBMCs served as the sequencing template. V was shortened by 7 bases and J by 7 bases, with 17 bases between the two germline ends. The CDR3 covers 14 residues. Germline CDR1 is SNHLY and CDR2 is FYNNEI. For TCR beta, libraries came from iRepertoire HTBI primers and Arm-PCR of CDR3 regions. TCRdb processed the multiplex PCR reads anew with MiXCR; each CDR3 protein has one entry. There are over 500,000 distinct CDR3 sequences in the sample; 15% to 20% occur only once, and approximately 20% lies in the top ten. This clonotype was found many times. The same sample was also studied in work on T cells in Graves' hyperthyroidism and ophthalmopathy. That work contributes: Graves' hyperthyroidism was deemed stable given no ophthalmopathy progression within 18 months.

The origin of this receptor is a woman aged 25-40 years with Graves disease. The chain recombines TRBV2 with TRBJ1-5, with no clear D. The sequenced sample was peripheral blood mononuclear cells (PBMCs), obtained at new diagnosis, from a patient treated with antithyroid drugs. The CDR3, as DNA: TGTGCCAGCATGCGAGTGGGGTCGGGCCAGCCCCAGCATTTT. Residues: CASMRVGSGQPQHF. Combining the CDR3 with reference TRBV2 and TRBJ1-5 gives the whole variable domain EPEVTQTPSHQVTQMGQEVILRCVPISNHLYFYWYRQILGQKVEFLVSFYNNEISEKSEIFDDQFSVERPDGSNFTLKIRSTKLEDSAMYFCASMRVGSGQPQHFGDGTRLSIL.